This passage covers 27 T cell receptor beta chains from one sample sequenced in a study of T cell responses to AZD1222 COVID-19 vaccine. Clones were sequenced by immunoSEQ multiplex PCR, and TCRdb holds only the in-frame ones, with some missing. The sample yields more than 95,000 clones, approximately 93% seen once. The specimen was peripheral blood, collected on day 0 of AZD1222 vaccination. The source is an adult in good health.

The rearrangement uses TRBV29-1 and TRBJ2-1; no clear D gene. The CDR3 is made up of 13 amino acids. Germline assignment: CDR1 SQVTM and CDR2 ANQGSEA. The CDR3 loop reads CSFRLFIDNEQFF. The DNA for the CDR3 is TGCAGTTTTCGGCTATTCATTGACAATGAGCAGTTCTTC.

This clone was counted a single time. The rearrangement uses TRBV9 and TRBJ2-6; D might be TRBD1 (6 bases). Per germline, CDR1 SGDLS and CDR2 YYNGEE. The V end lost 4 bases, the J end lost 0 bases, and 11 bases lay between the germline ends. The CDR3 sequence is 16 residues long. CDR3 loop: CASSPTGHSGANVLTF. The CDR3 coding sequence is TGTGCCAGCAGCCCGACAGGACACTCTGGGGCCAACGTCCTGACTTTC.

The V gene is TRBV6-4, the J gene TRBJ2-3, with D perhaps given as TRBD1 or TRBD2 (5 bases each). The CDR3 sequence is 14 residues long. V lost 6 bases, J lost 0 bases, and 10 bases lay in between. Germline V gives CDR1 MRHNA, CDR2 SNTAGT. This CDR3 is CASSGTASTDTQYF. CDR3 sequence (DNA): TGTGCCAGCAGCGGGACGGCAAGCACAGATACGCAGTATTTT.

V is TRBV6-5 and J is TRBJ2-1; 9 positions agree with TRBD2. The CDR3 consists of 15 residues. After removal of 10 bases from V and 6 bases from J, the junction contained 13 bases not matched to a gene. Per germline, CDR1 MNHEY and CDR2 SVGAGI. CDR3 loop: CATQEGLAFTNEQFF. CDR3 nucleotides: TGTGCCACCCAGGAGGGACTAGCTTTTACCAATGAGCAGTTCTTC.

This clone was seen more than once but under ten times. The V gene is TRBV5-1, the J gene TRBJ2-7; the D is unclear. V was shortened by 5 bases and J by 6 bases, with 9 bases between the two germline ends. From germline, CDR1 is SGHRS and CDR2 YFSETQ. The CDR3 length is 11 residues. The CDR3 DNA reads as TGCGCCAGCAGGGTAGGACCCGAGCAGTACTTC. This translates into CASRVGPEQYF.

V is TRBV24-1 and J is TRBJ1-1; D might be TRBD1 (5 bases). Trimming left V 2 bases short and J 8 bases short, with 14 bases between. The CDR3 runs to 14 residues. CDR1 and CDR2 (germline): KGHDR, SFDVKD. CDR3 region: CATSDSASGGEAFF. For the CDR3, the DNA is TGTGCCACCAGTGATTCGGCGTCGGGGGGGGAAGCTTTCTTT.

V usage is TRBV5-4 and J usage is TRBJ1-2; no reliable D call. Germline-derived CDR1 and CDR2 are SGHNT and YYREEE (reference sequence). Trimming cost V 0 bases and J 8 bases, with 11 bases left between them. The CDR3 contains 13 residues. For the CDR3, the DNA is TGTGCCAGCAGCTTGGAGGGCCTAGGGGGCTACACCTTC. Residues: CASSLEGLGGYTF.

This chain uses TRBV14 with TRBJ1-3; D gene uncertain. The germline V gene encodes CDR1 SGHDN and CDR2 FVKESK. This CDR3 is built from 14 residues. Between the trimmed V and J ends, which lost 4 bases and 3 bases, there was a span of 10 bases. The chain's CDR3 is CASSRTGFGNTIYF. CDR3 nucleotides: TGTGCCAGCAGCCGTACGGGTTTTGGAAACACCATATATTTT.

The chain carries TRBV24-1 and TRBJ2-1, with 9 bases identical to TRBD1. The CDR3 is 15 amino acids. The germline V gene encodes CDR1 KGHDR and CDR2 SFDVKD. With V trimmed by 1 base and J by 8 bases, 5 bases remained unmatched. In nucleotides, the CDR3 is TGTGCCACCAGTGATTTCGGACAGGGGAAGGATGAGCAGTTCTTC. Its translation: CATSDFGQGKDEQFF.

This rearrangement joins TRBV28 to TRBJ2-5; 10 nucleotides match TRBD2. Germline V CDR1 and CDR2: MDHEN, SYDVKM. J lost 5 bases, V lost 8 bases, and 5 bases had no gene match. CDR3 size: 13 residues. CDR3 in amino acids: CASLAGDQETQYF. Written as DNA, the CDR3 is TGTGCCAGCCTAGCGGGAGATCAGGAGACCCAGTACTTC.

This chain joins TRBV11-2 and TRBJ2-6; tentatively, D is TRBD2 (6 bases). V dropped 1 base and J dropped 1 base, with 8 bases sitting between them. CDR3 length: 16 residues. CDR1 and CDR2 from the germline V gene are SGHAT and FQNNGV. The CDR3 region is CASSLVAGSGANVLTF. In nucleotides, the CDR3 is TGTGCCAGCAGCTTAGTTGCGGGGTCTGGGGCCAACGTCCTGACTTTC.

The V and J genes are TRBV19 and TRBJ1-6; D is undetermined. Trimming pared 10 bases from V and 7 bases from J, leaving 17 bases between. Germline V gene sequence: CDR1 LNHDA, CDR2 SQIVND (reference sequence). There are 14 residues in the CDR3. As DNA, the CDR3 is TGTGCCACCGGTGACCGGTTTAAGAATTCACCCCTCCACTTT. Its protein product is CATGDRFKNSPLHF.

The rearrangement links TRBV7-2 to TRBJ2-7; D may be TRBD1 or TRBD2 (5 bases each). Deletions cut 2 bases from V and 5 bases from J, with 13 bases between. The CDR3 is 14 amino acids. In germline, CDR1 is SGHTA, CDR2 FQGNSA. CDR3 residues: CASSLYPTADEQYF. The CDR3 coding sequence is TGTGCCAGCAGCTTATACCCGACAGCGGACGAGCAGTACTTC. The full variable domain, its missing parts supplied by reference TRBV7-2 and TRBJ2-7, is GAGVSQSPSNKVTEKGKDVELRCDPISGHTALYWYRQSLGQGLEFLIYFQGNSAPDKSGLPSDRFSAERTGGSVSTLTIQRTQQEDSAVYLCASSLYPTADEQYFGPGTRLTVT.

The V call is TRBV6-1, the J call TRBJ1-3, with D hard to call. V lost 2 bases, J lost 0 bases, and 11 bases lay in between. CDR1 and CDR2 (germline): MNHNS, SASEGT. The CDR3 runs to 16 residues. The DNA of the CDR3 is TGTGCCAGCAGTGAAATGGGCGTGAGCTCTGGAAACACCATATATTTT. Its protein is CASSEMGVSSGNTIYF.

The CDR3 nucleotides read TGTGCCAGCAGCCTATCCCTTTACAGGGGGGCCATTCGAAGCTCCTACGAGCAGTACTTC. Protein sequence: CASSLSLYRGAIRSSYEQYF. The chain joins TRBV6-2 or TRBV6-3 to TRBJ2-7; TRBD1 matches at 8 bases. Germline CDR1 is MNHEY and CDR2 is SVGEGT. The CDR3 extends over 20 amino acids. V shed 6 bases and J 0 bases; nucleotides not matched to a gene: 22.

The V gene is TRBV4-2, the J gene TRBJ1-2; no clear D. The CDR3 has 16 residues. The V and J ends lost 0 bases and 3 bases respectively, with 14 bases between them. Germline V gives CDR1 LGHNA, CDR2 YNFKEQ. The CDR3 region has the DNA TGTGCCAGCAGCCAAGAGCCCAGAGCTAAAGACTATGGCTACACCTTC. The encoded protein is CASSQEPRAKDYGYTF.

Remarks on this clone: The sample holds other DNA sequences that translate to the same CDR3. J is TRBJ2-1 and V is TRBV19; 13 positions agree with TRBD2. CDR3 length: 14 residues. Trimming removed 3 bases from V and 7 bases from J; junction bases left unmatched: 0. Germline-derived CDR1 and CDR2 are LNHDA and SQIVND (reference sequence). CDR3 in DNA: TGTGCCAGTAGTATGGGACTAGCGGGAAATGAGCAGTTCTTC. It codes for CASSMGLAGNEQFF.

V and J are TRBV30 and TRBJ1-4; D ambiguous. The CDR3 contains 15 residues. The V gene's germline CDR1 is GTSNPN and CDR2 SVGIG (reference sequence). V lost 2 bases to trimming and J lost 8 bases, with 18 bases between them. The CDR3 nucleotides are TGTGCCTGGAGTTCAAACCAGGTGGCAAGGGAAAAACTGTTTTTT. Protein: CAWSSNQVAREKLFF.

The genes are TRBV5-1 and TRBJ2-1; D uncertain. The CDR3 loop spans 15 amino acids. The V end was cut by 0 bases, the J end by 11 bases, with 18 bases between. Per the germline V gene, CDR1 is SGHRS and CDR2 is YFSETQ. The CDR3 sequence is CASSLARTLTQKQFF. Written as DNA, the CDR3 is TGCGCCAGCAGCTTGGCCCGGACGCTAACTCAGAAGCAGTTCTTC. The full variable domain, with the rest looked up from reference TRBV5-1 and TRBJ2-1, is KAGVTQTPRYLIKTRGQQVTLSCSPISGHRSVSWYQQTPGQGLQFLFEYFSETQRNKGNFPGRFSGRQFSNSRSEMNVSTLELGDSALYLCASSLARTLTQKQFFGPGTRLTVL.

V gene TRBV6-1 combines with J gene TRBJ2-4; 7 bases agree with TRBD1. The V and J ends lost 2 bases and 1 base, in that order; junction bases with no gene match: 5. The CDR3 covers 16 residues. Per the germline V gene, CDR1 is MNHNS and CDR2 is SASEGT. This CDR3 is CASSELLQGAKNIQYF. CDR3 in DNA: TGTGCCAGCAGTGAACTCCTACAGGGGGCCAAAAACATTCAGTACTTC.

This chain uses TRBV5-1 with TRBJ2-2, with a weak D call TRBD2 (6 bases). The CDR3 is made up of 15 amino acids. Germline CDR1 SGHRS, CDR2 YFSETQ. Trimming stripped 9 bases from V and 2 bases from J, with 17 bases between. Here the CDR3 DNA reads TGCGCCACCTCTCGCGGGACGGCTAACACCGGGGAGCTGTTTTTT. Translated, it gives CATSRGTANTGELFF.

The V gene is TRBV7-9, the J gene TRBJ2-1; 11 bases line up with TRBD2. V trimming: 0 bases; J trimming: 7 bases; junction bases outside the gene matches: 5. Germline V gives CDR1 SEHNR, CDR2 FQNEAQ (reference sequence). This CDR3 has 16 amino acids. Here the CDR3 reads CASSLALAGVSNEQFF. The CDR3 bases are TGTGCCAGCAGCTTAGCACTAGCGGGAGTATCTAATGAGCAGTTCTTC.

The chain has TRBV28 and TRBJ2-7; D is possibly TRBD1 or TRBD2 (7 bases each). The CDR3 is made up of 15 amino acids. CDR1 and CDR2 from the germline V gene are MDHEN and SYDVKM. V lost 3 bases and J lost 1, with 13 bases in between. As DNA, the CDR3 is TGTGCCAGCAGTTTGTCAGGGGGGGCATCCTACGAGCAGTACTTC. Protein sequence: CASSLSGGASYEQYF.

This chain uses TRBV5-1 with TRBJ2-3; D possibly corresponds to TRBD1 (5 bases). V dropped 3 bases and J dropped 1 base, with 9 bases sitting between them. Looked up from germline, CDR1 is SGHRS and CDR2 is YFSETQ. CDR3 length equals 14 residues. The CDR3 protein is CASSSTGGTDTQYF. The CDR3 DNA is TGCGCCAGCAGCTCCACAGGAGGCACAGATACGCAGTATTTT.

The J gene is TRBJ2-2, the V gene TRBV5-1; TRBD1 aligns across 9 bases. Germline CDR1 SGHRS, CDR2 YFSETQ. Trimming removed 3 bases from V and 5 bases from J; junction bases left unmatched: 5. This CDR3 is 15 amino acids long. The CDR3 DNA reads as TGCGCCAGCAGCTCCGGGACAGGGTTGACCGGGGAGCTGTTTTTT. Translated: CASSSGTGLTGELFF.

This chain links TRBV19 with TRBJ1-2, with D possibly TRBD1 on 6 matching bases. Germline CDR1 is LNHDA and CDR2 is SQIVND (reference sequence). Trimming stripped 9 bases from V and 5 bases from J, with 16 bases between. The CDR3 contains 13 residues. CDR3 in DNA: TGTGCCAGCGCGACAGGAGAGGGGTATGGCTACACCTTC. Its translation is CASATGEGYGYTF.

CDR3 bases: TGTGCCAGCAGTTTAGAAGGTCAGCCCCAGCATTTT. It is translated as CASSLEGQPQHF. The chain carries TRBV12-3 or TRBV12-4 and TRBJ1-5; D uncertain. V lost 1 base to trimming and J lost 6 bases, with 4 bases between them. The CDR3 is 12 residues long.